Each of the 5 T cell receptor beta chains below was sequenced from the same sample in a study of blood T cell repertoires in COVID-19. Data came from immunoSEQ multiplex PCR; TCRdb stores just in-frame clones and leaves some out. Of about 430,000 clones detected, approximately 91% appear once; the ten largest clones hold around 1.5%. Sequences were obtained from PBMCs or T cells enriched from blood (not recorded which). Source of these receptors: a young woman who had been exposed to COVID-19.

The V and J genes are TRBV7-6 and TRBJ2-5; TRBD1 agrees at 9 bases. The CDR3 consists of 16 residues. Per the germline V gene, CDR1 is SGHVS and CDR2 is FNYEAQ. The trim removed 0 bases at V and 5 bases at J, leaving 7 bases unmatched. In DNA form, the CDR3 reads TGTGCCAGCAGCTTAGCGACACAGGGGGCAGGGGAGACCCAGTACTTC. Translation: CASSLATQGAGETQYF.

J is TRBJ2-4 and V is TRBV4-2, with 12 bases fitting TRBD2. The CDR3 contains 17 residues. Germline trimming cut 0 bases from V and 8 bases from J; bases unmatched to any gene: 8. CDR1 and CDR2 from the germline V gene are LGHNA and YNFKEQ. This CDR3 is CASSQEGPSGGADIQYF. DNA for the CDR3: TGTGCCAGCAGCCAAGAAGGGCCTAGCGGGGGGGCTGACATTCAGTACTTC.

The V gene is TRBV6-1, the J gene TRBJ1-1, with 11 bases matching TRBD1. The CDR3 covers 15 residues. The V gene's germline CDR1 is MNHNS and CDR2 SASEGT. The V and J ends lost 3 bases and 5 bases, in that order; junction bases with no gene match: 5. Here the CDR3 reads CASSDRDRGGTEAFF. Written as DNA, the CDR3 is TGTGCCAGCAGTGACCGGGACAGGGGGGGTACTGAAGCTTTCTTT.

This chain connects TRBV7-2 to TRBJ2-7, with TRBD2 matching over 10 bases. Germline loops: CDR1 SGHTA, CDR2 FQGNSA. V dropped 4 bases and J dropped 5; count of bases not matched to a gene: 8. The CDR3 is made up of 15 amino acids. The CDR3: CASSYRPGLANEQYF. The CDR3 DNA sequence: TGTGCCAGCAGCTATAGACCGGGACTAGCGAACGAGCAGTACTTC.

Of note for this clone: Distinct nucleotide sequences in the sample also encode this CDR3. The CDR3 DNA reads TGTGCCAGCAGCTTAGGCCGGGGGCAGCCCCAGCATTTT. It yields the protein CASSLGRGQPQHF. The V and J genes are TRBV13 and TRBJ1-5, with a tentative D call TRBD1 (5 bases). The CDR3 consists of 13 residues. CDR1 and CDR2 (germline): PRHDT, FYEKMQ (reference sequence). Trimming pared 0 bases from V and 7 bases from J, leaving 7 bases between.